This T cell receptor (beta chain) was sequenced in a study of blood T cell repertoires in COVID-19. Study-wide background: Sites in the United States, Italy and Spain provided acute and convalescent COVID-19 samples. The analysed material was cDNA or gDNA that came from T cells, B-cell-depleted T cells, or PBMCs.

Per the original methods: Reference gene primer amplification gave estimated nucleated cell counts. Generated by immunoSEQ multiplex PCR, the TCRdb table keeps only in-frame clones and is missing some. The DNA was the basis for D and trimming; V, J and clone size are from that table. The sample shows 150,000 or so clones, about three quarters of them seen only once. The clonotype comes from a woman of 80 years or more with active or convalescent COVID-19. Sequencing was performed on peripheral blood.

The CDR3 sequence is CASRRGANTGELFF. DNA for the CDR3: TGTGCCAGCAGACGGGGGGCCAACACCGGGGAGCTGTTTTTT. The chain links TRBV6-5 to TRBJ2-2; D is perhaps TRBD2 (7 bases). This CDR3 contains 14 residues. The germline gives CDR1 MNHEY, CDR2 SVGAGI. Trimming pared 6 bases from V and 2 bases from J, leaving 10 bases between.